A single sample gave rise to the 30 T cell receptor beta chains below, sequenced in a study of T cell responses to AZD1222 COVID-19 vaccine. Profiling relied on immunoSEQ multiplex PCR, and the TCRdb table lists in-frame clones only, not all of them. The sample records fewer than 90,000 clones, around 84% being singletons. The source material was peripheral blood, sampled 28 days after the second AZD1222 dose. The receptor source for this set is an adult who received the AZD1222 COVID-19 vaccine.

The chain uses TRBV29-1 and TRBJ1-5; D ambiguous. This CDR3 has 13 residues. Germline V gives CDR1 SQVTM, CDR2 ANQGSEA. V lost 2 bases, J lost 5 bases, and 10 bases lay in between. CDR3 protein: CSVEMGGDQPQHF. In DNA form, the CDR3 reads TGCAGCGTTGAAATGGGCGGGGATCAGCCCCAGCATTTT.

CDR3 amino acids: CASSQSRLAANNEQFF. The CDR3 DNA sequence: TGCGCCAGCAGTCAATCGCGTCTAGCGGCAAACAATGAGCAGTTCTTC. The chain uses TRBV23-1 and TRBJ2-1; TRBD2 agrees at 7 bases. TRBV23-1 has ORF status, its function being uncertain. This CDR3 spans 16 amino acids. With V trimmed by 0 bases and J by 5 bases, 7 bases remained unmatched.

The chain employs TRBV7-9 and TRBJ2-3, with TRBD1 as a possible D gene (5 bases). Trimming shortened V by 5 bases and J by 5 bases, and 14 bases separated the two germline ends. This CDR3 is 14 amino acids long. The germline V gene encodes CDR1 SEHNR and CDR2 FQNEAQ (reference sequence). The CDR3 protein is CASSVRVSRDTQYF. The CDR3 nucleotides are TGTGCCAGCAGCGTCAGGGTTTCTAGAGATACGCAGTATTTT.

The V gene is TRBV20-1, the J gene TRBJ2-3; no clear D gene. The CDR3 has 11 amino acids. The germline V gene has CDR1 DFQATT and CDR2 SNEGSKA (reference sequence). V was clipped by 7 bases and J by 6 bases, with 11 bases between them. The CDR3: CSGRPGDTQYF. The CDR3 DNA is TGCAGTGGACGGCCCGGGGATACGCAGTATTTT.

This chain links TRBV20-1 with TRBJ1-2, with D unresolved. The CDR3 runs 11 residues. Trimming removed 5 bases from V and 3 bases from J, with 7 bases in between. CDR1 is DFQATT and CDR2 is SNEGSKA in the germline V gene (reference sequence). CDR3 residues: CSARLYYGYTF. CDR3 nucleotides: TGCAGTGCTCGCCTTTACTATGGCTACACCTTC.

The chain is built from TRBV7-2 and TRBJ2-2; TRBD2 matches at 9 bases. With 7 bases clipped from V and 6 bases from J, the junction kept 12 bases outside the gene matches. From germline, CDR1 is SGHTA and CDR2 FQGNSA. There are 16 residues in the CDR3. The CDR3 loop is CASTMAASGTAGELFF. The CDR3 DNA follows: TGTGCCAGCACTATGGCGGCTAGCGGGACGGCCGGGGAGCTGTTTTTT.

The V call is TRBV24-1, the J call TRBJ2-7, with D tentatively TRBD1 (5 bases). CDR1 is KGHDR, CDR2 SFDVKD, per germline. Trimming left V 4 bases short and J 4 bases short, with 10 bases between. The CDR3 length is 13 residues. CDR3 sequence reads: CATSDTQGYEQYF. The CDR3 bases are TGTGCCACCAGTGACACCCAGGGTTACGAGCAGTACTTC.

The chain links TRBV11-2 to TRBJ2-5, with unresolved D. The V end lost 0 bases, the J end lost 3 bases, and 5 bases lay between the germline ends. Germline V gene data show CDR1 as SGHAT and CDR2 as FQNNGV. The CDR3 totals 13 residues. The CDR3 DNA is TGTGCCAGCAGCTTAGATGTGAAAGAGACCCAGTACTTC. Its translation: CASSLDVKETQYF. Together with reference TRBV11-2 and TRBJ2-5, the CDR3 gives the full variable domain: EAGVAQSPRYKIIEKRQSVAFWCNPISGHATLYWYQQILGQGPKLLIQFQNNGVVDDSQLPKDRFSAERLKGVDSTLKIQPAKLEDSAVYLCASSLDVKETQYFGPGTRLLVL.

This chain joins TRBV6-5 and TRBJ1-5, with D perhaps TRBD1 (6 bases). CDR1 and CDR2 (germline): MNHEY, SVGAGI. The V gene lost 6 bases and the J gene lost 0 bases, with 9 bases spanning the gap. The CDR3 loop spans 14 amino acids. CDR3 loop: CASSRRGSNQPQHF. The CDR3 DNA reads as TGTGCCAGCAGCCGCAGGGGTAGCAATCAGCCCCAGCATTTT.

The chain carries TRBV20-1 and TRBJ1-1; D remains ambiguous. The CDR3 spans 13 residues. Trimming pared 3 bases from V and 4 bases from J, leaving 12 bases between. Germline loops: CDR1 DFQATT, CDR2 SNEGSKA (reference sequence). The CDR3 sequence is CSASPNRGTEAFF. The CDR3 DNA sequence: TGCAGTGCTAGTCCCAACCGGGGCACTGAAGCTTTCTTT.

This clone showed up just once. This chain uses TRBV19 with TRBJ1-1; D call uncertain. V lost 3 bases and J lost 1, with 9 bases in between. Germline-derived CDR1 and CDR2 are LNHDA and SQIVND (reference sequence). The CDR3 is 14 amino acids. In nucleotides, the CDR3 is TGTGCCAGTAGTATCTTTTGGGGGAACACTGAAGCTTTCTTT. It is translated as CASSIFWGNTEAFF.

V is TRBV14 and J is TRBJ2-7, with 9 bases identical to TRBD2. This CDR3 contains 15 residues. V lost 5 bases, J lost 3 bases, and 8 bases stayed unmatched. Germline V gene lookup returns CDR1 SGHDN and CDR2 FVKESK. CDR3 residues: CASSMRLAAHYEQYF. The CDR3 region has the DNA TGTGCCAGCAGCATGAGACTAGCGGCACACTACGAGCAGTACTTC.

This clone was seen just once. J is TRBJ1-2 and V is TRBV2; 7 bases match TRBD1. This CDR3 comprises 13 residues. Germline loops: CDR1 SNHLY, CDR2 FYNNEI. V shed 6 bases, J shed 7 bases, and the junction held 8 bases outside the gene matches. In DNA, the CDR3 is TGTGCCAGCAGAGACGACAGGGACTCTGGCTACACCTTC. Translating it yields CASRDDRDSGYTF. Supplemented by reference TRBV2 and TRBJ1-2, the full variable domain reads EPEVTQTPSHQVTQMGQEVILRCVPISNHLYFYWYRQILGQKVEFLVSFYNNEISEKSEIFDDQFSVERPDGSNFTLKIRSTKLEDSAMYFCASRDDRDSGYTFGSGTRLTVV.

The chain uses TRBV4-1 and TRBJ2-5, with D uncertain. Per the germline V gene, CDR1 is MGHRA and CDR2 is YSYEKL. Trimming stripped 4 bases from V and 1 base from J, with 13 bases between. The CDR3 is made up of 15 amino acids. As DNA, the CDR3 is TGCGCCAGCAGCCGGGCGACCGCTTCCCAAGAGACCCAGTACTTC. It codes for CASSRATASQETQYF.

The V and J genes are TRBV12-3 or TRBV12-4 and TRBJ1-5, with TRBD1 matching over 8 bases. Unmatched junction bases numbered 0, after V lost 3 bases and J lost 5 bases. The CDR3 is 13 amino acids. CDR3 sequence reads: CASSFRGHQPQHF. For the CDR3, the DNA is TGTGCCAGCAGTTTCAGGGGGCATCAGCCCCAGCATTTT.

This chain links TRBV13 with TRBJ2-7; 9 bases agree with TRBD2. The CDR3 length is 17 residues. The V and J ends lost 5 bases and 0 bases, in that order; junction bases with no gene match: 11. Germline lookup yields CDR1 PRHDT and CDR2 FYEKMQ (reference sequence). In DNA form, the CDR3 reads TGTGCCAGCAGCCCGGCGGGGGGGGACCCTAGCTCCTACGAGCAGTACTTC. Translating gives CASSPAGGDPSSYEQYF.

V gene TRBV6-5 combines with J gene TRBJ2-7; tentatively, D is TRBD1 (5 bases). The germline CDR1 and CDR2 sequences are MNHEY and SVGAGI. Trimming shortened V by 5 bases and J by 7 bases, and 18 bases separated the two germline ends. The CDR3 extends over 14 amino acids. The CDR3 reads CASSLRQPSGEQYF. CDR3 bases: TGTGCCAGCAGTCTTCGACAGCCGTCCGGTGAGCAGTACTTC.

The V and J genes are TRBV5-4 and TRBJ1-1; D is perhaps TRBD1 (6 bases). Trimming shortened V by 3 bases and J by 0 bases, and 15 bases separated the two germline ends. The length of the CDR3 is 16 residues. Germline V gene data show CDR1 as SGHNT and CDR2 as YYREEE (reference sequence). The CDR3 spells CASSSYGQPLNTEAFF. The CDR3 DNA follows: TGTGCCAGCAGCTCTTACGGACAGCCTTTGAACACTGAAGCTTTCTTT.

The chain carries TRBV19 and TRBJ2-7; 8 bases fit TRBD1. This CDR3 has 15 amino acids. Germline V gene lookup returns CDR1 LNHDA and CDR2 SQIVND (reference sequence). With V trimmed by 5 bases and J by 6 bases, 12 bases remained unmatched. CDR3 sequence (DNA): TGTGCCAGTAGTTTCGCCAGACAGGGGAGGTCCGAGCAGTACTTC. Residues: CASSFARQGRSEQYF.

The genes are TRBV3-1 (or the pseudogene TRBV3-2) and TRBJ2-7; D could derive from TRBD1 or TRBD2 (5 bases each). The germline CDR1 and CDR2 sequences are LGHDT and YNNKEL (reference sequence). Trimming stripped 0 bases from V and 5 bases from J, with 17 bases between. The CDR3 totals 16 residues. CDR3 nucleotides: TGTGCCAGCAGCCAAGAGGGTTTGGGACGGAGCGACGAGCAGTACTTC. Translating gives CASSQEGLGRSDEQYF.

This clone showed up just a few times. V usage is TRBV24-1 and J usage is TRBJ2-3, with D perhaps TRBD2 (7 bases). In germline, CDR1 is KGHDR, CDR2 SFDVKD. The CDR3 is 16 residues long. V was pared by 4 bases and J by 0 bases, with 13 bases between. In nucleotides, the CDR3 is TGTGCCACCAGTGACCCCGGGGGGCGCAGCACAGATACGCAGTATTTT. Translated, it gives CATSDPGGRSTDTQYF.

The chain couples TRBV12-5 to TRBJ2-3; a weak D match, TRBD2 (5 bases). Trimming cost V 1 base and J 0 bases, with 14 bases left between them. Per germline, CDR1 LGHNT and CDR2 FRNRAP. CDR3 length equals 17 residues. In nucleotides, the CDR3 is TGTGCTAGTGGTTTGGGACTAAACACGCCAAGCACAGATACGCAGTATTTT. Amino acids: CASGLGLNTPSTDTQYF.

The V gene is TRBV19, the J gene TRBJ1-4; D gene ambiguous. The CDR3 has 13 amino acids. The germline CDR1 and CDR2 sequences are LNHDA and SQIVND (reference sequence). Trimming removed 7 bases at V and 8 bases at J, with 14 bases between. The CDR3 protein is CASMRTGKEKLFF. CDR3 sequence (DNA): TGTGCCAGTATGAGGACGGGGAAAGAAAAACTGTTTTTT.

V and J are TRBV24-1 and TRBJ2-1; 8 nucleotides agree with TRBD1. The ends lost 9 bases at V and 1 base at J; junction bases unmatched: 4. This CDR3 contains 14 residues. The germline gives CDR1 KGHDR, CDR2 SFDVKD. The chain's CDR3 is CATGGQVSYNEQFF. The CDR3 region has the DNA TGTGCCACCGGGGGACAGGTATCCTACAATGAGCAGTTCTTC.

The rearrangement joins TRBV6-6 to TRBJ1-2; 9 nucleotides match TRBD1. Germline CDR1 is MNHNY and CDR2 is SVGAGI (reference sequence). The CDR3 is 14 amino acids. Trimming took 7 bases from V and 8 from J; bases not matched to a gene: 11. The CDR3 DNA is TGTGCCAGCAACTTACAGGGGGCTGCGTACGGCTACACCTTC. The encoded protein is CASNLQGAAYGYTF.

The chain is built from TRBV7-2 and TRBJ2-3, with D uncertain. Between the trimmed V and J ends, which lost 3 bases and 3 bases, there was a span of 10 bases. This CDR3 comprises 14 residues. Germline assignment: CDR1 SGHTA and CDR2 FQGNSA. This chain's CDR3 is CASSLGWATDTQYF. The CDR3 nucleotides are TGTGCCAGCAGCTTGGGGTGGGCAACAGATACGCAGTATTTT.

The chain carries TRBV10-3 and TRBJ1-5; D is unclear. V was clipped by 4 bases and J by 0 bases, with 10 bases between them. This CDR3 region has 15 residues. In germline, CDR1 is ENHRY, CDR2 SYGVKD. The CDR3 sequence is CAISGGAYSNQPQHF. The DNA of the CDR3 is TGTGCCATCAGTGGGGGAGCCTATAGCAATCAGCCCCAGCATTTT.

This clone has just a few counts. This chain connects TRBV28 to TRBJ2-7, with D perhaps TRBD1 or TRBD2 (7 bases each). This CDR3 is 14 amino acids long. Germline lookup yields CDR1 MDHEN and CDR2 SYDVKM. The germline V and J ends were trimmed by 6 bases and 6 bases, with 18 bases remaining between them. CDR3 amino acids: CASSPWGRGREQYF. CDR3 sequence (DNA): TGTGCCAGCAGCCCATGGGGGAGGGGGCGCGAGCAGTACTTC.

The CDR3 bases are TGTGCCAGCAGTTACCTCAGGGGCTACACCTTC. Translation: CASSYLRGYTF. The V call is TRBV6-2 or TRBV6-3, the J call TRBJ1-2; D gene ambiguous. The CDR3 is 11 amino acids. V shed 2 bases and J shed 8 bases, with 6 bases lying between them. Germline CDR1 reads MNHEY; CDR2 reads SVGEGT.

CDR3 sequence: CASRDGAPYGYTF. The CDR3, as DNA: TGTGCCAGCCGGGACGGAGCACCCTATGGCTACACCTTC. The rearrangement uses TRBV28 and TRBJ1-2, with TRBD1 as a possible D gene (5 bases). V was cut by 8 bases and J by 4 bases, with 14 bases left in between. The V gene's germline CDR1 is MDHEN and CDR2 SYDVKM. The CDR3 loop spans 13 amino acids.